The clone carrying this TCR beta chain was seen a single time. The antigen is not known. Other nucleotide sequences from this sample produce the same CDR3. These data are taken from a study of shared clonotypes between healthy human individuals. Study-level points and caveats: Lower generation probabilities were found for non-shared clonotypes than for those shared by all four donors. About 5% of naive CD4 clonotypes were shared across several donors.

The repertoire was sequenced with immunoSEQ multiplex PCR; TCRdb's copy has only in-frame clones and lacks some. Here the sample spans about 2.4 million clones, 90% to 95% being singletons. V lost 0 bases, J lost 4 bases, and 10 bases lay in between. Germline loops: CDR1 SGDLS, CDR2 YYNGEE. CDR3 length: 15 residues. In the CD4+ fraction, cells were divided into CD45RA+ naive and CD45RA-negative memory subsets. The sequenced material came from naive CD4+ T cells sorted from blood. Subset specified: CD45RA+ positively selected. This chain joins TRBV9 and TRBJ2-2; tentatively, D is TRBD1 or TRBD2 (5 bases each). This sequence was found in a man between 18 and 29 years old in good health. The CDR3 spells CASSVAGGGTGELFF. The DNA of the CDR3 is TGTGCCAGCAGCGTAGCCGGTGGGGGCACCGGGGAGCTGTTTTTT.